Sequencing of this T cell receptor beta chain was carried out in a study of shared clonotypes between healthy human individuals. In the study overall: CD8 memory received one plate per donor, CD8 naive two, CD4 memory three and CD4 naive three.

In this sample, this clone turned up once. Authors' methods: As immunoSEQ supplied junction-only sequences (without quality scores), filtering differed. Some clones are missing from TCRdb's copy, which holds only in-frame ones; the method was immunoSEQ multiplex PCR. For V, J and clone size, that table is used; D and trimming come from the DNA. The profile covers some 1,900,000 clones, with about 95% appearing a single time and approximately 1.2% taken by the ten largest. Germline assignment: CDR1 SQVTM and CDR2 ANQGSEA. Trimming pared 1 base from V and 4 bases from J, leaving 13 bases between. The CDR3 runs to 14 residues. Naive CD8 cells comprised CD45RO-negative, CCR7-positively selected cells, excluding terminally differentiated effector memory CD45RA+ cells. Those who donated were healthy HIV-negative adults, with no recent acute infections or vaccinations reported.

The rearrangement joins TRBV29-1 to TRBJ1-2; TRBD1 is a possible D gene (5 bases). This TCR derives from a man aged 18 to 30 in good health. Sequenced material: naive CD8+ T cells sorted from blood. CDR3 loop: CSVEGEGRVYGYTF. The DNA of the CDR3 is TGCAGCGTTGAAGGGGAGGGCAGGGTCTATGGCTACACCTTC.